Described below is a single T cell receptor (beta chain) sequence and its context. Its antigen is as yet unknown. Using its own MiXCR run on the RT-PCR reads, TCRdb lists one record per CDR3 protein. The sample includes approximately 520,000 distinct CDR3 sequences, 16% seen only once; the top ten take roughly 3%. The data belong to a study of response to subunit inactivated influenza vaccine. Whole-study findings and limits: Every seasonal influenza vaccination brings in few new T cells, the authors suggested.

This CDR3 spans 15 amino acids. V was pared by 0 bases and J by 2 bases, with 12 bases between. Germline lookup yields CDR1 SGDLS and CDR2 YYNGEE. The TCR sequence derives from a man between 50 and 69 years old who received an inactivated influenza vaccine. The chain has TRBV9 and TRBJ2-7; D is unresolved. The sample here was CD4+ T cells sorted from PBMCs, taken around 25 months after vaccination. CDR3 sequence: CASSVDATSPYEQYF. CDR3 coding DNA: TGTGCCAGCAGCGTAGACGCCACCTCTCCCTACGAGCAGTACTTC.